Below, one T cell receptor beta chain is given with its context. Its antigen is unknown. Patients selected for sequencing had displayed CD8+CD57+ cell expansion by flow cytometry. Patients, without exception, had severe acquired aplastic anemia. Sampling of blood occurred while the patients had still received no therapy. The use of genomic DNA as template underpinned the TCR beta VDJ and CDR3 profiling. MiXCR was run by TCRdb on the reads, yielding one entry per CDR3 protein. There are roughly 160,000 distinct CDR3 sequences in the sample; 47% occur only once, and roughly 2.8% lies in the top ten. V shed 4 bases and J shed 0 bases, with 13 bases lying between them. Germline V lookup: CDR1 LNHDA, CDR2 SQIVND (reference sequence). This CDR3 contains 16 residues. This entry belongs to a study of CD8+CD57+ T cells in acquired aplastic anemia. Study overall: The DNA of sorted CD4+ and CD8+ cells averaged around 3.2 ug. General study points: There were some 30 CD8+ CDR3 sequences that occurred in both patients and controls.

The V call is TRBV19, the J call TRBJ1-5, with D perhaps TRBD1 (6 bases). The receptor comes from a human donor with aplastic anemia. Sequenced: sorted CD4+, CD8+, or CD8+CD57+ T cells (not recorded which) from PBMCs. The DNA of the CDR3 is TGTGCCAGTAGTACCTCTCGGGGGCATAGCAATCAGCCCCAGCATTTT. It codes for CASSTSRGHSNQPQHF. The full variable domain, in which reference TRBV19 and TRBJ1-5 provide the parts outside the CDR3, is DGGITQSPKYLFRKEGQNVTLSCEQNLNHDAMYWYRQDPGQGLRLIYYSQIVNDFQKGDIAEGYSVSREKKESFPLTVTSAQKNPTAFYLCASSTSRGHSNQPQHFGDGTRLSIL.